This is a list of T cell receptor beta chains from one sample in a study of PD-1 blockade in mismatch repair-deficient tumors. Clones were sequenced by immunoSEQ multiplex PCR, and TCRdb holds only the in-frame ones, with some missing. This repertoire shows approximately 20,000 clones, around 79% found once; its top ten account for 1.4%. The source was PBMCs, collected 52 weeks after starting pembrolizumab. The receptors stem from an adult with mismatch repair-deficient cancer. Each CDR3 is given with its conserved first and last residue. The order of the fields is clone size, D gene, J gene, V gene, CDR3 DNA, CDR3 protein. The D gene is left open where the match is weak. Clone size is stated in some rows and not others, as once, few, many or a class when expanded.

few	TRBD1	TRBJ1-6	TRBV2	TGTGCCAGCAGGTGGACAGGGGAGGGTTCACCCCTCCACTTT	CASRWTGEGSPLHF
NA	TRBD1	TRBJ2-7	TRBV28	TGTGCCAGCAGTGATAGGACAGGGGGCATCTACGAGCAGTACTTC	CASSDRTGGIYEQYF
NA	TRBD1	TRBJ1-5	TRBV6-5	TGTGCCAGCAGTACTCAGGGGGCTGGTAATCAGCCCCAGCATTTT	CASSTQGAGNQPQHF
NA	NA	TRBJ2-7	TRBV11-2	TGTGCCAGCAGCTTAGGTTGGGGAGCAGGCGAGCAGTACTTC	CASSLGWGAGEQYF
NA	TRBD2	TRBJ2-3	TRBV6-5	TGTGCCAGCAGCCGCGAACTAGCGGGAGATGATACGCAGTATTTT	CASSRELAGDDTQYF
few	TRBD2	TRBJ2-7	TRBV6-1	TGTGCCAGTTCCCCGGGACTAGTCTACGAGCAGTACTTC	CASSPGLVYEQYF
once	NA	TRBJ1-5	TRBV11-2	TGTGCCAGCAGCTTAAACCGGGATCAGCCCCAGCATTTT	CASSLNRDQPQHF
NA	TRBD2	TRBJ2-3	TRBV19	TGTGCCAGTAGTATTACCCAGCGGGGAGATACGCAGTATTTT	CASSITQRGDTQYF
NA	TRBD1	TRBJ1-4	TRBV19	TGTGCCAGCAGCCCACAGGGGATCGCGGGAAAACTGTTTTTT	CASSPQGIAGKLFF
NA	NA	TRBJ2-5	TRBV29-1	TGCAGCGTTGGTATGGGGGCGATTGGGGAGACCCAGTACTTC	CSVGMGAIGETQYF
NA	TRBD1	TRBJ2-7	TRBV5-6	TGTGCCAGCAGCTTTGGGGACAGGATGAGCTCCTACGAGCAGTACTTC	CASSFGDRMSSYEQYF
NA	NA	TRBJ2-3	TRBV28	TGTGCCAGCAGCGGAGGGGGCGCCCGGGGAGATACGCAGTATTTT	CASSGGGARGDTQYF
NA	NA	TRBJ2-7	TRBV6-5	TGTGCCAGCCGGGGTACCGCTTCCTACGAGCAGTACTTC	CASRGTASYEQYF
medium-sized	NA	TRBJ1-3	TRBV7-9	TGTGCCAGCAGCTTAACCCAGGGGTTAGCAAACACCATATATTTT	CASSLTQGLANTIYF
NA	TRBD1	TRBJ1-6	TRBV6-5	TGTGCCAGTGGGACAGGGTGGTCACCCCTCCACTTT	CASGTGWSPLHF
NA	NA	TRBJ2-7	TRBV6-6	TGTGCCAGCAGTTACAGCGGAACCTCCTACGAGCAGTACTTC	CASSYSGTSYEQYF
NA	NA	TRBJ2-3	TRBV27	TGTGCCAGCAGTTTAGGCCTAGCGACAGATACGCAGTATTTT	CASSLGLATDTQYF
NA	NA	TRBJ1-2	TRBV2	TGTGCCAGCAGTGGAGGAAGAACTAACTATGGCTACACCTTC	CASSGGRTNYGYTF
NA	TRBD1	TRBJ1-1	TRBV29-1	TGCAGCGTGGAAGGACAGGGGTGGACTGAAGCTTTCTTT	CSVEGQGWTEAFF
NA	TRBD1	TRBJ2-1	TRBV5-4	TGTGCCAGCAGCATCAGTACGGGACAGCACAATGAGCAGTTCTTC	CASSISTGQHNEQFF
NA	NA	TRBJ1-1	TRBV7-9	TGTGCCAGCAGTTCGACAGTAAACACTGAAGCTTTCTTT	CASSSTVNTEAFF
NA	TRBD2	TRBJ2-1	TRBV7-3	TGTGCCAGCAGCTTAACCGGGAGGGCCGTTGATGAGCAGTTCTTC	CASSLTGRAVDEQFF
NA	TRBD1	TRBJ1-4	TRBV11-2	TGTGCCAGCAGGATAACCGGGACAGCTGGTGAAAAACTGTTTTTT	CASRITGTAGEKLFF
NA	TRBD1	TRBJ2-5	TRBV29-1	TGTAGCGCCTGCGGGAAACAGGGGGCGAGGGAGACCCAGTACTTC	CSACGKQGARETQYF
NA	TRBD1	TRBJ1-6	TRBV15	TGTGCCACCAGTGGACAGGGGTATTCACCCCTCCACTTT	CATSGQGYSPLHF
NA	NA	TRBJ1-5	TRBV19	TGTGCCAGCCTTCCCCCCGGGTTCAATCAGCCCCAGCATTTT	CASLPPGFNQPQHF
NA	NA	TRBJ2-5	TRBV27	TGTGCCAGCAGTACCAGGGTCCCAGGAACCCAGTACTTC	CASSTRVPGTQYF
NA	TRBD1	TRBJ2-5	TRBV5-1	TGCGCCAGCAGCTCTAATGGACAGGGATTTGACGCCCAGTACTTC	CASSSNGQGFDAQYF
NA	TRBD2	TRBJ2-5	TRBV7-3	TGTGCCAGCAGCTTAGGGACTAGCGGGGGCACCCAGTACTTC	CASSLGTSGGTQYF
NA	TRBD2	TRBJ2-1	TRBV29-1	TGCGGGGTAGCGGGAGAGAGGGGTTACAATGAGCAGTTCTTC	CGVAGERGYNEQFF
NA	NA	TRBJ1-1	TRBV2	TGTGCCAGCAGTGAAGCGTTTTCCTATTTGATGAACACTGAAGCTTTCTTT	CASSEAFSYLMNTEAFF
NA	TRBD2	TRBJ2-1	TRBV29-1	TGCAGCGTTGGTGGACTAGCGGGAGTGGCTAGGGATGAGCAGTTCTTC	CSVGGLAGVARDEQFF
NA	NA	TRBJ1-1	TRBV7-9	TGTGCCAGCAGCTCCACCTCTTCAGGGGACACTGAAGCTTTCTTT	CASSSTSSGDTEAFF
NA	NA	TRBJ1-1	TRBV27	TGTGCCAGCAGTCCCCTGATAGGGCGGGCGGCTGAAGCTTTCTTT	CASSPLIGRAAEAFF
NA	TRBD2	TRBJ2-7	TRBV7-9	TGTGCCAGCTCCTATAGCGGGGCATCCTACGAGCAGTACTTC	CASSYSGASYEQYF
NA	TRBD1	TRBJ2-1	TRBV19	TGTGCCAGTAGTATCGGACAGGGTCGGGGAAAAAAGCAGTTCTTC	CASSIGQGRGKKQFF
NA	TRBD1	TRBJ1-3	TRBV28	TGTGCCAGCAATACACAGGGGGCAGATGGAAACACCATATATTTT	CASNTQGADGNTIYF
NA	TRBD2	TRBJ2-1	TRBV7-3	TGTGCCAGCAGCATTGGACTAGCGGGAGACGACGAGCAGTTCTTC	CASSIGLAGDDEQFF
NA	TRBD2	TRBJ2-1	TRBV7-9	TGTGCCAGCAGCTCCCGGACTAGCGGGAGTATAGGGATCTACAATGAGCAGTTCTTC	CASSSRTSGSIGIYNEQFF
few	TRBD1	TRBJ2-7	TRBV11-2	TGTGCCAGCAGCTCCCGACAGGGGGGGACGGCGGTGCAGTACTTC	CASSSRQGGTAVQYF
few	TRBD2	TRBJ2-7	TRBV7-2	TGTGCCAGCAGCTCCGGACTAGCGGCAGTCTACGAGCAGTACTTC	CASSSGLAAVYEQYF
NA	TRBD2	TRBJ2-3	TRBV5-1	TGCGCCAGCAGCTTGGGTAGCGGGAGCTCAGATACGCAGTATTTT	CASSLGSGSSDTQYF
few	NA	TRBJ2-7	TRBV2	TGTGCCAGCATCTCCAGGCGCTACGAGCAGTACTTC	CASISRRYEQYF
NA	NA	TRBJ1-3	TRBV9	TGTGCCAGCAGCGTTCAGGGAAACACCATATATTTT	CASSVQGNTIYF
few	NA	TRBJ2-7	TRBV14	TGTGCCAGCAGCCAAGGGGAAAGGCCTCGGGGTCTCTACGAGCAGTACTTC	CASSQGERPRGLYEQYF
NA	NA	TRBJ2-7	TRBV6-1	TGTGCCAGCTACAGGTCCTACGAGCAGTACTTC	CASYRSYEQYF
NA	NA	TRBJ2-4	TRBV9	TGTGCCAGCAGCGTATGGTTGACAGGACTAGCCAAAAACATTCAGTACTTC	CASSVWLTGLAKNIQYF
NA	NA	TRBJ2-2	TRBV7-2	TGTGCCAGCAGCTTAATAGTCGGGGAGCTGTTTTTT	CASSLIVGELFF